The sequence of this T cell receptor beta chain was determined in a study of beta chain features in type 1 diabetes. Study-wide results and caveats: For Type 1 diabetes patients, all four CD4+ subsets carried TCRB CDR3s that were moderately but significantly shorter.

All of the isolated RNA was reverse transcribed, so expressed TCRB transcripts were sequenced. Clones were sequenced by immunoSEQ multiplex PCR, and TCRdb holds only the in-frame ones, with some missing. The sample yields about 230,000 clones, roughly 17% seen once. Comments on this clone: No antigen is known for it.

Trimming stripped 1 base from V and 4 bases from J, with 16 bases between. The germline V gene has CDR1 SGHRS and CDR2 YFSETQ. The CDR3 length is 16 residues. The TCR was taken from a man aged 25 to 40 with type 1 diabetes. The genes are TRBV5-1 and TRBJ2-3, with D maybe TRBD1 (5 bases). The sample comprised naive CD4+ T cells from blood. The CDR3 loop is CASSLLIQGDSDTQYF. The CDR3 DNA reads TGCGCCAGCAGCTTGCTCATCCAGGGTGATTCAGATACGCAGTATTTT.